This entry concerns a single T cell receptor (beta chain). Its cognate antigen has yet to be identified. One base away there is no much larger clone; base qualities are not given. TCRbeta CDR3 regions were amplified from genomic DNA by means of the immunoSEQ Assay, a bias-controlled multiplex PCR. Concerning the study's data processing: Nucleated cell counts per sample were estimated from amplification of reference gene primers within the assay. To quantify the absolute abundance of each unique TCRbeta CDR3 rearrangement, sequence reads were collapsed and filtered. For each sample, productive Simpson clonality was calculated as the square root of Simpson's diversity index across productive rearrangements. TCRdb retrieved this table from immuneACCESS and kept in-frame rearrangements only. Not all clones are present; in checked studies, unresolved V genes account for under half, and no reason is known for the remainder. V and J calls and clone size are given by that table; D and trimming were obtained from the DNA. This sample holds some 190,000 clones; about 88% were observed only once. 5.5% to 7% of the sample is taken by the ten largest.

These data are taken from a study of blood T cell repertoires in COVID-19 (dated by TCRdb to the early 2020s). Describing the broader study: Samples from collaborators originated in the United States, Italy and Spain and spanned both the acute and convalescent phases of COVID-19. The samples were drawn from the first 160 participants of the ongoing ImmuneRACE study and from about 1,200 subjects provided by 6 global collaborators. A freely available public database, intended as a resource for researchers studying the immune response to SARS-CoV-2, is where the repertoires were released. Subjects who had been exposed to COVID-19, were actively infected with it, or had recovered from it provided the deeply sampled blood TCRbeta repertoires that made up the dataset. A de-identified subject ID, COVID-19 status, age in years and sex were almost always included in the sample metadata. The material from the prospective study consisted of cDNA or gDNA derived from T cells, B-cell-depleted T cells, or PBMCs. HLA class I and class II types, where available, came from metadata supplied by the sample provider rather than from assay-based typing. The paper as a whole reports these results and caveats: The quantity of clinical and demographic metadata differed by source and by participant and was supplied without curation.

At the junction V is shortened by 0 bases and J by 5 bases, with 9 bases in between. CDR1 and CDR2 are read off the germline V gene as SGDLS and YYNGEE. From its cysteine to its phenylalanine, the CDR3 spans 14 amino acids. CDR3 DNA is the only sequence kept; it has 42 bases, read in frame from the first base. Another Seattle source contributed samples from volunteer blood donors who had recovered from COVID-19. Each collaborating institution followed its own protocols to collect whole blood in K2EDTA tubes. For TCRbeta analysis, collaborators shipped samples in one of three forms: frozen whole blood, isolated PBMCs, or DNA extracted from either of those sample types.

The receptor chain draws on TRBV9 and TRBJ1-5; 5 matching bases give a weak D call of TRBD1. The sample consisted of peripheral blood. This receptor was taken from a woman in her thirties or forties who had recovered from COVID-19. The CDR3 protein: CASSVGQNHQPQHF. The nucleotide sequence is given as TGTGCCAGCAGCGTAGGACAGAATCATCAGCCCCAGCATTTT.